The rows below give T cell receptor beta chains drawn from one sample of a study of blood T cell repertoires in COVID-19. Assay: immunoSEQ multiplex PCR; the TCRdb copy retains only in-frame clones and omits some. The data contain about 170,000 clones, 80% to 90% of them singletons. Material for sequencing was peripheral blood. These receptors were collected from a woman at least 80 years old with COVID-19, enrolled during active disease. CDR3s include the opening cysteine and the closing phenylalanine or tryptophan. Fields, in order: clone size, J gene, V gene, CDR3 length, D gene, CDR3 DNA, CDR3 protein. The D gene is left open where the match is weak. Clone size appears in some rows only: once, few, many, or a class for an expanded clone.

few TRBJ1-5 TRBV24-1 18 TRBD1 TGTGCCACCAGTGATTTGTCTCTCGACAGGGAGGGCAATCAGCCCCAGCATTTT CATSDLSLDREGNQPQHF
. TRBJ1-2 TRBV11-1 14 TRBD1 TGTGCCAGCAGCTTAGGACAGGGGCGTTATGGCTACACCTTC CASSLGQGRYGYTF
. TRBJ2-5 TRBV25-1 14 . TGTGCCAGCAGTGAATATCGAAGGGGAGAGACCCAGTACTTC CASSEYRRGETQYF
. TRBJ2-7 TRBV19 14 TRBD1 TGTGCCAGTAGCGCCGGGACAGGGAAAAGAGAGCAGTACTTC CASSAGTGKREQYF
few TRBJ1-4 TRBV7-3 14 . TGTGCCAGCAGCTTAATCGCACCCCGGGAAAAACTGTTTTTT CASSLIAPREKLFF
. TRBJ1-1 TRBV5-8 14 . TGTGCCAGCACCCGAGGGGGATATGGCACTGAAGCTTTCTTT CASTRGGYGTEAFF
. TRBJ1-6 TRBV19 14 TRBD1 TGTGCCAGTATGAAGACAGGGGGTCTTTCACCCCTCCACTTT CASMKTGGLSPLHF
. TRBJ2-2 TRBV11-3 14 . TGTGCCAGCAGCTTGGGGGGGAACACCGGGGAGCTGTTTTTT CASSLGGNTGELFF
. TRBJ1-1 TRBV11-2 13 TRBD1 TGTGCCAGCAGCCAGGACAGGGGACTTTGGGCTTTCTTT CASSQDRGLWAFF
. TRBJ1-1 TRBV30 13 . TGTGCCTGGAGTGGTACAGCGAACACTGAAGCTTTCTTT CAWSGTANTEAFF
. TRBJ1-2 TRBV28 12 . TGTGCCAGCAGGCGGGCTGGGTCTGGCTACACCTTC CASRRAGSGYTF
. TRBJ2-1 TRBV19 16 TRBD2 TGTGCCAGTAGTGTACCGGGACTAGCGGGGTTAAATGAGCAGTTCTTC CASSVPGLAGLNEQFF
once TRBJ2-2 TRBV3-1/TRBV3-2 15 . TGTGCCAGCAGCCAAGTGGCGACGGGAACCGGGGAGCTGTTTTTT CASSQVATGTGELFF
few TRBJ2-7 TRBV2 12 TRBD1 TGTGCCAGCAGTGACAGGGGGTGGGAGCAGTACTTC CASSDRGWEQYF
. TRBJ2-1 TRBV27 13 . TGTGCCAGCAAGGCTAGCTATAACAATGAGCAGTTCTTC CASKASYNNEQFF
once TRBJ2-1 TRBV19 18 TRBD2 TGTGCCAGTAGTAACGGACTAGCGGGAGGGCCGGGCTACAATGAGCAGTTCTTC CASSNGLAGGPGYNEQFF
. TRBJ2-5 TRBV11-2 15 TRBD2 TGTGCCAGCAGCCCTGTAGCGGGGGGGGTAGAGACCCAGTACTTC CASSPVAGGVETQYF
. TRBJ1-2 TRBV14 13 TRBD1 TGTGCCAGCAGCCAGAGACAGGGTCATGGCTACACCTTC CASSQRQGHGYTF
. TRBJ2-3 TRBV9 14 . TGTGCCAGCAGACGAGACAGTCACACAGATACGCAGTATTTT CASRRDSHTDTQYF
. TRBJ2-7 TRBV11-2 15 . TGTGCCAGCAGCCCCCAACAGGGTGGCATCTACGAGCAGTACTTC CASSPQQGGIYEQYF
. TRBJ2-1 TRBV6-1 15 . TGTGCCAGCAGTGAAGGGGGTAGCGGTTACAATGAGCAGTTCTTC CASSEGGSGYNEQFF
. TRBJ1-1 TRBV27 13 . TGTGCCAGCAGTTTAACTCAGGGGTTTGAAGCTTTCTTT CASSLTQGFEAFF
. TRBJ2-3 TRBV19 14 . TGTGCCAGTAATCTTAACCGACAGACAGATACGCAGTATTTT CASNLNRQTDTQYF
. TRBJ1-2 TRBV18 17 TRBD1 TGTGCCAGCTCACCCACCACCCCCACGACAGGGTTCTATGGCTACACCTTC CASSPTTPTTGFYGYTF
. TRBJ2-1 TRBV9 18 TRBD1 TGTGCCAGCAGCACTCGAGAGGGGGCGGAGACCTTTTTGGATGAGCAGTTCTTC CASSTREGAETFLDEQFF
. TRBJ2-1 TRBV7-3 13 TRBD2 TGTGCCAGCAGCTGGAAAGCGGGAGTTGAGCAGTTCTTC CASSWKAGVEQFF
few TRBJ1-2 TRBV4-3 15 . TGCGCCAGCAGCCAAGAAACAGCCAAGGACTATGGCTACACCTTC CASSQETAKDYGYTF
. TRBJ1-1 TRBV15 13 . TGTGCCACCACTCTCATGGTGAGCACTGAAGCTTTCTTT CATTLMVSTEAFF
. TRBJ2-5 TRBV10-3 12 . TGTGCCATCAGCCCCCCCGGGGAGACCCAGTACTTC CAISPPGETQYF
. TRBJ2-3 TRBV29-1 13 . TGCAGCGTATCCGGGATCCTCACAGATACGCAGTATTTT CSVSGILTDTQYF
few TRBJ2-5 TRBV5-1 13 . TGCGCCAGCAGCTTGGCAGGGAAAGAGACCCAGTACTTC CASSLAGKETQYF
. TRBJ2-7 TRBV4-1 14 TRBD1 TGCGCCAGCAGCCAACGTGACAGGGCTGGCGAGCAGTACTTC CASSQRDRAGEQYF
once TRBJ2-3 TRBV7-3 14 . TGTGCCAGCAGCTTACACTTACTCACAGATACGCAGTATTTT CASSLHLLTDTQYF
. TRBJ1-2 TRBV28 14 TRBD1 TGTGCCAGCGGGACGGGGACAGGGGACTATGGCTACACCTTC CASGTGTGDYGYTF
. TRBJ1-1 TRBV19 11 . TGTGCCAGTAATATGAACACTGAAGCTTTCTTT CASNMNTEAFF
few TRBJ2-1 TRBV5-1 15 TRBD2 TGCGCCAGCAGGCCTGGGACTAGCGGAAACAATGAGCAGTTCTTC CASRPGTSGNNEQFF
. TRBJ1-4 TRBV3-1/TRBV3-2 15 . TGTGCCAGCAGCCAAGGAGACGGTTACAGTGAAAAACTGTTTTTT CASSQGDGYSEKLFF
few TRBJ1-6 TRBV18 13 . TGTGCCAGCTCCTCCGAGCTCCACTCACCCCTCCACTTT CASSSELHSPLHF
. TRBJ2-7 TRBV3-1/TRBV3-2 22 TRBD1 TGTGCCAGCAGCCAAGCCCCGGGACAGGGGCGTCTCTACCCAGCCTTCTCCTACGAGCAGTACTTC CASSQAPGQGRLYPAFSYEQYF
. TRBJ2-5 TRBV29-1 13 . TGCAGCGTTGCTCGGTCTCCACAAGAGACCCAGTACTTC CSVARSPQETQYF
. TRBJ1-6 TRBV6-5 15 . TGTGCCAGCAGCCCAGGCGGGTTGAGTTGGTCACCCCTCCACTTT CASSPGGLSWSPLHF
. TRBJ2-7 TRBV10-3 13 . TGTGCCATCACTCGGGACACTCCCTACGAGCAGTACTTC CAITRDTPYEQYF
. TRBJ1-4 TRBV19 15 TRBD1 TGTGCCAGTAGTATGGGACAGGGAGATAATGAAAAACTGTTTTTT CASSMGQGDNEKLFF
. TRBJ1-5 TRBV5-5 16 TRBD1 TGTGCCAGCAGCGTCGGACAGGGGGGTAGCAATCAGCCCCAGCATTTT CASSVGQGGSNQPQHF
. TRBJ1-2 TRBV18 13 . TGTGCCAGCTCCCTGGCGGGTGAGGGTGGCTACACCTTC CASSLAGEGGYTF
. TRBJ2-2 TRBV7-3 16 TRBD1 TGTGCCAGCAGCTCGACAGGGGGCGTTTACACCGGGGAGCTGTTTTTT CASSSTGGVYTGELFF
. TRBJ1-5 TRBV21-1 14 . TGTGCCAGCAGCAAAGCGGACACCGGCCAGCCCCAGCATTTT CASSKADTGQPQHF
. TRBJ2-3 TRBV7-2 12 . TGTGCCAGCAGCCCCTCGAGAGATACGCAGTATTTT CASSPSRDTQYF
. TRBJ1-1 TRBV9 17 TRBD1 TGTGCCAGCAGCTCCCGGACAGGGGGCTTGACGGACACTGAAGCTTTCTTT CASSSRTGGLTDTEAFF
. TRBJ2-3 TRBV2 15 TRBD2 TGTGCCAGCAGTGACCTAGGGACTAGTGCAGATACGCAGTATTTT CASSDLGTSADTQYF
. TRBJ2-7 TRBV2 14 TRBD2 TGTGCCAGCAGGGGACTAGCGGGAGAGTACGAGCAGTACTTC CASRGLAGEYEQYF
. TRBJ1-1 TRBV24-1 11 . TGTGCCACCAGTGCGACTGCGGAAGCTTTCTTT CATSATAEAFF
. TRBJ2-1 TRBV7-9 15 . TGTGCCAGCAGCCGACCAGGGGCTCTCGGGCAAGAGCAGTTCTTC CASSRPGALGQEQFF